This paragraph covers one T cell receptor (beta chain) sequence. There is no known antigen for this receptor. One base away there is no much larger clone; base qualities are not given. The entry originates in a study of blood T cell repertoires in COVID-19 (dated by TCRdb to about 2020). For the study in its entirety: Collaborator samples came from the United States, Italy and Spain and covered acute and convalescent phases of COVID-19. Deeply sampled blood TCRbeta repertoires from subjects exposed to, actively infected with, or recovered from COVID-19 were included in the dataset. HLA class I and class II types, where available, came from metadata supplied by the sample provider rather than from assay-based typing. The repertoires were made available in a free public database intended to serve as a resource for research on the immune response to SARS-CoV-2. The samples were drawn from two sources: the first 160 participants of the ongoing ImmuneRACE study, and 1,200 or so subjects contributed by 6 global collaborators. Nearly every sample came with metadata listing a de-identified subject ID, COVID-19 status, age in years and sex. The prospective study material was composed of cDNA or gDNA derived from T cells, B-cell-depleted T cells, or PBMCs.

Overall study outcomes, separate from this receptor: The amount of clinical and demographic metadata varied by source and participant and was provided uncurated.

TCRbeta CDR3 regions were amplified from genomic DNA by means of the immunoSEQ Assay, a bias-controlled multiplex PCR. Regarding the original processing steps: The number of nucleated cells in each sample was estimated by amplification of reference gene primers within the assay. To quantify the absolute abundance of each unique TCRbeta CDR3 rearrangement, sequence reads were collapsed and filtered. For each sample, productive Simpson clonality was calculated as the square root of Simpson's diversity index over productive rearrangements. TCRdb mirrors the immuneACCESS table, restricted to in-frame sequences. Some clones are absent from its copies; in checked studies, under half trace to an unresolved V gene, and the reason for the others is unknown. Clonal size and the V and J genes are those of that table, whereas D and trimming came from the DNA. Within this sample are 120,000 to 150,000 clones, with around 90% of them counted one time only. The ten largest clones add up to under 7% of the sample.

For CDR1 and CDR2, the germline V gene lists ENHRY and SYGVKD. The CDR3 contains 13 residues, cysteine and phenylalanine counted. Only CDR3 DNA is held: 39 bases, read in frame from base 1. A distance of 8 bases separates the germline ends of V and J, which lose 3 bases and 2 bases respectively. Whole blood was collected in K2EDTA tubes by collaborating institutions according to the institutions' own protocols. Collaborator samples were shipped for TCRbeta analysis as frozen whole blood, isolated PBMCs, or DNA extracted from either sample type. Recombination connected TRBV10-3 to TRBJ2-7, with a weak D call of TRBD1 (6 bases match). Specimen: peripheral blood. The receptor's source is a human donor in a cohort sampled during active COVID-19. The CDR3 in this case is CAISEDRTYEQYF. The DNA sequence is given as TGTGCCATCAGTGAAGACAGGACCTACGAGCAGTACTTC.